This TCR beta chain was recorded in a study of cytomegalovirus exposure and HLA in healthy donors (dated by TCRdb to about 2017). Describing the broader study: An earlier analysis of under 600 of the donors reported 250 to 300 Gb of sequence data and more than 90 million unique TCR beta sequences from about 200 million T cells. The study combined high-throughput TCR immunosequencing, statistical association of individual TCRs with disease status, and machine learning to predict cytomegalovirus infection status. The study aimed to test whether cataloging public T cell receptors could reveal signatures of past pathogen exposure. An early release that covered about 600 HLA-typed donors contained approximately 300 gigabases of sequencing data and tens of millions of unique TCR sequences. In a later analysis, previously published TCR beta repertoires from some 640 donors were re-analyzed and high-resolution HLA genotyping was added so that TCR occurrence patterns could be studied. A later genetic analysis took genome-wide SNP genotypes for about three fifths of the 666 donors and used that subset as a discovery cohort. Among the roughly 380 genotyped donors, around 81% belonged to the genetic ancestry cluster associated with self-reported Caucasian donors. About 5 DR-DQ haplotypes were handled as single units for association and clustering, since linkage in the cohort was strong. Rather than using new phenotypic data, the later analysis identified candidate immune exposures from TCR beta sequences and from how often those sequences occurred across donors. All discovery cohort repertoires had been generated using a single sequencing platform. Typing coverage varied by locus: roughly 629-640 donors for A, B, C, DRB1 and DQB1; under 550 for DQA1; approximately 570 for DPA1; approximately 490 for DPB1. HLA typing included class I and class II loci at four-digit resolution. On average, around 200,000 unique TCR beta nucleotide sequences were sequenced per donor among fewer than 500 genotyped donors of the cohort, with roughly 18% of those sequences being non-productive. Along with the roughly 710-subject first cohort, a separate validation cohort of over a hundred different subjects was used. Using immunosequencing, the study profiled T cell repertoires from fewer than 850 subjects and related those repertoires to cytomegalovirus serostatus. Alongside the repertoire data, information on donor age, sex, ethnicity and CMV serostatus was compiled. In an earlier analysis of a few hundred of the donors, high-throughput TCR beta sequencing was used to judge whether each TCR beta V gene segment behaved as functional or pseudogenic.

The cysteine opens and the phenylalanine closes a CDR3 of 13 amino acids. CDR3 DNA is the only sequence kept; it has 39 bases, read in frame from the first base. Sequences LNHNV (CDR1) and YYDKDF (CDR2) are obtained from the germline V gene (reference sequence). Trimming at the junction amounts to 0 bases on V and 4 bases on J, and the germline ends lie 6 bases apart. The library relied on the immunoSEQ multiplex PCR assay. The multiplex PCR relied on a mix of 60 forward primers for TCR Vbeta segments and 13 reverse primers for TCR Jbeta segments. The CDR3 region of rearranged TCR beta genes was amplified from genomic DNA with a multiplex PCR assay. The amplified TCR beta libraries were sequenced on the Illumina HiSeq System as 87-base-pair reads. The authors' analysis ran thus. In a later analysis, approximately 74 million unique TCR beta chains were counted across the 650 to 750 repertoires, and some 10 million of these chains were shared by at least two donors. A nearest-neighbor algorithm error-corrected the raw reads and collapsed the reads into unique sequences, merging closely related sequences to remove PCR and sequencing errors. Alignment of CDR3 sequences to IMGT reference sequences was used to assign V, D and J gene segments. For a sequence to be retained, a match of at least six nucleotides to both a V gene segment and a J gene segment was required. Rearrangements were classified as productive when the CDR3 lacked stop codons and remained in frame with V and J, and all other rearrangements were classified as non-productive. Following IMGT convention, CDR3 was defined as the stretch from the second conserved V-encoded cysteine up to the conserved J-encoded phenylalanine. Sequences without an unambiguous match to a single V gene segment were excluded from the earlier analysis of several hundred of the donors. In an earlier analysis of some 590 of the donors, a V segment was called functional when productive rearrangements were above 56.7%, and segregating when the standard deviation between donors exceeded 5%. A statistical classification framework was built to diagnose cytomegalovirus status from the catalog of TCR beta chain sequences. A later analysis assigned V and J genes by comparing TCR nucleotide sequences with IMGT/GENE-DB human TR gene sequences. A later analysis assigned CDR3 sequences and most-parsimonious VDJ recombination scenarios with the TCRdist pipeline. A later analysis defined each TCR beta chain by its CDR3 amino acid sequence plus V-gene family, and excluded reads lacking a unique V-gene family. To address suspected cross-contamination and a sequencing artifact, a later analysis removed under 600 highly shared, low-generation-probability nucleotide sequences. In a later analysis, a clonal expansion index for each public chain was calculated from normalized within-repertoire ranks of inferred template counts. A later analysis computed generation probabilities with a VDJ recombination model fitted to out-of-frame rearrangements, and checked the results against IGoR. A later analysis scored TCR-TCR, TCR-HLA and TCR-CMV co-occurrence with hypergeometric tests, applying a repertoire-size bias correction to TCR pairs. False discovery rates were estimated in a later analysis by permuting HLA or CMV assignments 20 times. In a later analysis, co-occurring TCRs were grouped with DBSCAN, and TCRdist sequence similarity was added when clustering was performed within HLA-allele-positive subsets. For co-occurrence clustering, repertoires with fewer than 30,000 or more than 120,000 public chains were excluded, along with roughly five repertoires with anomalous nucleotide sharing. In TCRdb, the immuneACCESS table is reduced to in-frame sequences with V and J assigned. These tables do not hold every clone; where another copy was compared, an unresolved V gene accounts for under half, and the others remain unexplained. V, J and clone size reflect that table, while D and trimming were determined from the DNA. For this sample there are roughly 150,000 clones; nearly 80% appear just once. Clones ranked in the top ten supply 0.66% of the sample.

The cohort was made up of hundreds of healthy bone marrow donors. All cohort members were sampled while nominally healthy, although unrecorded immune exposures were likely present. The donor was CMV seronegative and was included in the group of about 400 seronegative cohort members. Each donor provided a peripheral blood sample, and peripheral blood mononuclear cells were used for TCR beta sequencing. Genomic DNA extraction from the blood cell samples was performed with the Qiagen DNeasy Blood Extraction Kit. What the work shows at the level of the full study, not this receptor alone: The study listed over 150 TCR beta chains as associated with cytomegalovirus. Across donors, most TCR sequences were observed very rarely, whereas some public TCRs were present in many individuals. A further reported finding was that TCR beta sequences accurately predicted the HLA-A and HLA-B alleles for most subjects in the first cohort. Most CMV-associated TCR beta chains appeared to be HLA-restricted in a later analysis, and the HLA associations seemed to be driven largely by CMV exposure. CMV serostatus was the only immune exposure information available for the cohort. Three of the identified cytomegalovirus-associated TCR beta chains were confirmed in vitro to be specific for cytomegalovirus antigens. Because the 87-base-pair reads could not distinguish some IMGT-functional V segments, including TRBV6-2 and TRBV6-3, those segments were excluded. In both the original and validation cohorts, the classifier was reported to diagnose cytomegalovirus status with high specificity and sensitivity. Because some donors lacked HLA typing at each locus, the association tests relied only on the typed subset. The presence/absence analyses assumed that sequencing depth was roughly uniform across donors, and that assumption may not be true. A group of highly shared sequence variants was considered likely to be a technical artifact of the sequencing pipeline. In a later analysis, the rate of TCR association differed among HLA loci, with DRB1 alleles having the most associated TCRs and HLA-C alleles having the fewest. Because counts were too low, some 17 rarely observed V segments, including chromosome 9 orphons, were excluded from the earlier analysis of 587 of the donors. In an earlier analysis of approximately 590 of the donors, most TCR beta V segments appeared in productive rearrangements about 87% or about 30% of the time, broadly matching IMGT annotations. It was suggested by the authors that the approach could potentially be generalized to other disease states and immunological phenotypes. According to a later genetic analysis, donors in an Asian-associated ancestry cluster had fewer N-insertions in productive TCRs than the roughly 700-donor mean. In a later genetic analysis, a missense DCLRE1C variant was associated with V-gene and J-gene trimming of TCR beta chains, and the association was replicated in an independent cohort. Only TCR beta chains were sequenced in this cohort, and the absence of alpha or paired-chain data limited detectable features. Linkage disequilibrium might explain the correlated functional status among segregating V segments, but an unknown experimental factor could not be excluded. When HLA alleles, especially DR and DQ, strongly co-occurred, attributing TCR associations to individual alleles was difficult. A later analysis found that HLA-associated TCR beta chains were more clonally expanded and had lower generation probabilities than equally common non-associated chains. In a later analysis, several top co-occurrence clusters were reported to appear linked to parvovirus B19, influenza, CMV and Epstein-Barr virus. A later analysis associated about 17,000 TCR beta sequences with specific HLA alleles at a false discovery rate of 0.05.

Worth noting for this clone: This clone's antigen is unknown. No base-level quality is on record; no much larger clone is a single base apart.

The TCR comes from a male donor in good health and CMV-seronegative. In this chain, TRBV15 is recombined with TRBJ1-1; no D gene is confidently identified. Material: PBMCs. The nucleotide sequence is given as TGTGCCACCAGCAGAGATTCAGGCACTGAAGCTTTCTTT. Its translation reads: CATSRDSGTEAFF. When the CDR3 is completed using the reference TRBV15 and TRBJ1-1 genes on either side, the full variable domain is DAMVIQNPRYQVTQFGKPVTLSCSQTLNHNVMYWYQQKSSQAPKLLFHYYDKDFNNEADTPDNFQSRRPNTSFCFLDIRSPGLGDTAMYLCATSRDSGTEAFFGQGTRLTVV.